This TCR beta chain was recovered during a study of blood T cell repertoires in COVID-19. Study information: The United States, Italy and Spain were the sources of the acute and convalescent COVID-19 samples. Nucleic acid was either cDNA or gDNA, and it came from T cells, B-cell-depleted T cells, or PBMCs.

The CDR3 length is 15 residues. Germline V gene sequence: CDR1 SGHVS, CDR2 FNYEAQ. Trimming cost V 3 bases and J 10 bases; bases outside gene matches: 10. Original analysis: The authors estimated nucleated cell counts from reference gene primer amplification. Profiling relied on immunoSEQ multiplex PCR, and the TCRdb table lists in-frame clones only, not all of them. Clone size and the V and J calls come from that table; the DNA yielded D and trimming. This sample has under 300,000 clones, with about four fifths found just once. This TCR was recovered from a woman aged 18-29 years with acute or convalescent COVID-19. Sequences were obtained from peripheral blood. J is TRBJ2-1 and V is TRBV7-6; TRBD1 agrees at 9 bases. CDR3: CASSFLGQGGLEQFF. The CDR3 bases are TGTGCCAGCAGCTTTTTGGGACAGGGAGGTTTGGAGCAGTTCTTC.